The 8 T cell receptor beta chains in this list originate from one sample, sequenced in a study of T cell responses to AZD1222 COVID-19 vaccine. Profiled with immunoSEQ multiplex PCR; TCRdb holds only in-frame clones, not every one. The sample yields approximately 100,000 clones, roughly 89% seen once. The input for sequencing was peripheral blood, taken 28 days after the second AZD1222 dose. Receptors were obtained from an adult who received the AZD1222 COVID-19 vaccine.

This clone was seen more than once but under ten times. This chain uses TRBV6-5 with TRBJ1-1, with D possibly being TRBD1 (6 bases). V shed 0 bases and J shed 0 bases, with 11 bases lying between them. The CDR3 extends over 16 amino acids. Germline assignment: CDR1 MNHEY and CDR2 SVGAGI. CDR3 nucleotides: TGTGCCAGCAGTTACTCTGCGGGACACTTGAACACTGAAGCTTTCTTT. Translated: CASSYSAGHLNTEAFF.

This chain links TRBV2 with TRBJ1-4; D is uncertain. Germline values: CDR1 SNHLY, CDR2 FYNNEI. The CDR3 is made up of 14 amino acids. Deletions cut 2 bases from V and 7 bases from J, with 11 bases between. CDR3 amino acids: CASSERVFGEKLFF. The DNA of the CDR3 is TGTGCCAGCAGTGAACGGGTATTTGGTGAAAAACTGTTTTTT.

This chain connects TRBV5-1 to TRBJ1-1; D unclear. The length of the CDR3 is 15 residues. Trimming pared 0 bases from V and 1 base from J, leaving 10 bases between. Germline CDR1 and CDR2: SGHRS and YFSETQ. The CDR3 protein is CASSLELLGNTEAFF. CDR3 nucleotides: TGCGCCAGCAGCTTGGAACTTCTCGGGAACACTGAAGCTTTCTTT.

CDR3 residues: CSVDGGGQETQYF. The CDR3 nucleotides are TGCAGCGTTGATGGTGGTGGGCAAGAGACCCAGTACTTC. The rearrangement links TRBV29-1 to TRBJ2-5; no clear D. CDR1 and CDR2 (germline): SQVTM, ANQGSEA. Trimming took 3 bases from V and 2 from J, leaving 10 bases between them. The CDR3 contains 13 residues.

CDR3 in DNA: TGTGCCACCAGCAGAGATTGGGCCCGACAGGGGCTGCTGAACACTGAAGCTTTCTTT. The encoded protein is CATSRDWARQGLLNTEAFF. This chain uses TRBV15 with TRBJ1-1; 8 bases match TRBD1. Trimming at V came to 0 bases and at J to 0 bases, leaving 12 bases not matched to a gene. This CDR3 is built from 19 residues. Germline CDR1 LNHNV, CDR2 YYDKDF (reference sequence). Based on the CDR3 plus reference TRBV15 and TRBJ1-1, the full variable domain is DAMVIQNPRYQVTQFGKPVTLSCSQTLNHNVMYWYQQKSSQAPKLLFHYYDKDFNNEADTPDNFQSRRPNTSFCFLDIRSPGLGDTAMYLCATSRDWARQGLLNTEAFFGQGTRLTVV.

V usage is TRBV6-5 and J usage is TRBJ1-1; D gene ambiguous. The V gene's germline CDR1 is MNHEY and CDR2 SVGAGI. This CDR3 contains 13 residues. With 6 bases removed from V and 6 bases from J, the gap between germline ends came to 14 bases. Written as DNA, the CDR3 is TGTGCCAGCAGGATCTCTGAGATCGCTGAAGCTTTCTTT. Its protein is CASRISEIAEAFF.

The chain carries TRBV19 and TRBJ2-2; possibly TRBD1 for D (6 bases). CDR3 size: 13 residues. Trimming took 9 bases from V and 6 from J, leaving 14 bases between them. Germline values: CDR1 LNHDA, CDR2 SQIVND (reference sequence). In DNA, the CDR3 is TGTGCCAGCAGGACAGTCGTTCCCGGGGAGCTGTTTTTT. The encoded protein is CASRTVVPGELFF.

V and J are TRBV4-1 and TRBJ1-3; the match to TRBD1 covers 8 bases. The V segment lost 2 bases and the J segment 0 bases; nucleotides outside the gene matches: 3. The CDR3 runs 16 residues. The germline V gene has CDR1 MGHRA and CDR2 YSYEKL. The CDR3 coding sequence is TGCGCCAGCAGCCAACGACAGGGGACCTCTGGAAACACCATATATTTT. Residues: CASSQRQGTSGNTIYF.